The entry below gives a single T cell receptor beta chain sequence along with its context. Its antigen is undetermined. The CDR3 contains 17 residues. The germline V gene has CDR1 LGHDT and CDR2 YNNKEL (reference sequence). Trimming pared 8 bases from V and 0 bases from J, leaving 21 bases between. The presence of a unique molecular identifier marked each TCR cDNA molecule. TCRdb reprocessed the 5' RACE reads with MiXCR, giving one entry per CDR3 protein. Of tens of thousands of distinct CDR3 sequences listed, approximately 20% are singletons. The sample comes from a study of spatial heterogeneity in lung cancer. Study as a whole: The authors sequenced available follow-up PBMC samples, taken a median of roughly two years after resection. Study results and limitations: Follow-up blood showed ubiquitous expanded tumor TCRs less than blood at resection did.

Specified time point: blood at routine non-recurrence follow-up after resection. The study sequenced unsorted whole RNA from tumor, nontumor lung or frozen PBMC. This receptor was obtained from a male donor with early-stage non-small cell lung cancer. The chain is built from TRBV3-1 and TRBJ2-3; perhaps TRBD1 as D (5 bases). The sequencing here drew on PBMCs, taken at follow-up. The CDR3 sequence is CASSGWSGVTSTDTQYF. The DNA for the CDR3 is TGTGCCAGCTCAGGGTGGTCTGGAGTTACTAGCACAGATACGCAGTATTTT.